A single sample gave rise to the 16 T cell receptor beta chains below, sequenced in a study of T cell responses to AZD1222 COVID-19 vaccine. Using immunoSEQ multiplex PCR, the repertoire was profiled, and TCRdb retains in-frame clones only, with some absent. The table lists more than 95,000 clones, 93% of them singletons. The material was peripheral blood, obtained on day 0 of AZD1222 vaccination. These receptor sequences come from an adult in good health.

The chain is built from TRBV3-1 (or the pseudogene TRBV3-2) and TRBJ2-4, with D unresolved. The CDR3 loop spans 15 amino acids. Germline V gene data show CDR1 as LGHDT and CDR2 as YNNKEL (reference sequence). Trimming took 0 bases from V and 2 from J, leaving 8 bases between them. Here the CDR3 reads CASSQDSGPKNIQYF. As DNA, the CDR3 is TGTGCCAGCAGCCAAGATTCAGGCCCCAAAAACATTCAGTACTTC.

This chain uses TRBV19 with TRBJ1-2; TRBD1 matches 7 bases. Germline CDR1 reads LNHDA; CDR2 reads SQIVND (reference sequence). The CDR3 contains 13 residues. The junction had 3 bases not matched to a gene; V was cut back by 6 bases and J by 2 bases. The CDR3 DNA follows: TGTGCCAGTAGCATCAGGGGGAACTATGGCTACACCTTC. Encoded protein: CASSIRGNYGYTF. The full variable domain, completed using reference TRBV19 and TRBJ1-2, is DGGITQSPKYLFRKEGQNVTLSCEQNLNHDAMYWYRQDPGQGLRLIYYSQIVNDFQKGDIAEGYSVSREKKESFPLTVTSAQKNPTAFYLCASSIRGNYGYTFGSGTRLTVV.

J is TRBJ2-2 and V is TRBV5-1; D is ambiguous. CDR1 is SGHRS and CDR2 is YFSETQ in the germline V gene. V was shortened by 5 bases and J by 3 bases, with 5 bases between the two germline ends. CDR3 size: 12 residues. The CDR3 sequence: CASSYDTGELFF. The CDR3 coding sequence is TGCGCCAGCAGTTATGACACCGGGGAGCTGTTTTTT.

The chain recombines TRBV28 with TRBJ1-2; D not certain. The CDR3 consists of 13 residues. V gave up 9 bases and J gave up 0 bases, with 11 bases separating them. From germline, CDR1 is MDHEN and CDR2 SYDVKM. The CDR3 loop reads CASLTQANYGYTF. The CDR3, as DNA: TGTGCCAGTTTGACGCAAGCTAACTATGGCTACACCTTC.

The CDR3 region is CASSHARERVTDTQYF. The CDR3 DNA is TGTGCCAGCAGCCATGCACGGGAGAGGGTCACAGATACGCAGTATTTT. The chain couples TRBV7-2 to TRBJ2-3, with D maybe TRBD2 (6 bases). Trimming shortened V by 5 bases and J by 2 bases, and 17 bases separated the two germline ends. Germline V gene sequence: CDR1 SGHTA, CDR2 FQGNSA. The CDR3 totals 16 residues. The whole variable domain, filled in from reference TRBV7-2 and TRBJ2-3, reads GAGVSQSPSNKVTEKGKDVELRCDPISGHTALYWYRQSLGQGLEFLIYFQGNSAPDKSGLPSDRFSAERTGGSVSTLTIQRTQQEDSAVYLCASSHARERVTDTQYFGPGTRLTVL.

The gene calls are TRBV2 and TRBJ1-5; 8 nucleotides agree with TRBD1. V shed 6 bases and J 3 bases; nucleotides not matched to a gene: 7. Germline V gives CDR1 SNHLY, CDR2 FYNNEI. The CDR3 is 15 amino acids. For the CDR3, the DNA is TGTGCCAGCAGGGAGACAGGGGCCTTCAATCAGCCCCAGCATTTT. It codes for CASRETGAFNQPQHF.

The J gene is TRBJ2-1, the V gene TRBV30; D is possibly TRBD2 (5 bases). Germline CDR1 and CDR2: GTSNPN and SVGIG (reference sequence). This CDR3 comprises 13 residues. V lost 4 bases to trimming and J lost 3 bases, with 10 bases between them. CDR3 loop: CAWKPDYYNEQFF. CDR3 in DNA: TGTGCCTGGAAGCCCGACTACTACAATGAGCAGTTCTTC.

This clone showed up just once. This chain joins TRBV2 and TRBJ2-5; D is uncertain. The CDR3 length is 14 residues. Germline V gene sequence: CDR1 SNHLY, CDR2 FYNNEI. Trimming stripped 6 bases from V and 2 bases from J, with 13 bases between. The CDR3 sequence is CASRDNLSQETQYF. DNA of the CDR3: TGTGCCAGCAGAGACAACCTAAGTCAAGAGACCCAGTACTTC.

This rearrangement joins TRBV6-5 to TRBJ1-1; D remains ambiguous. Trimming took 7 bases from V and 5 from J, leaving 17 bases between them. Per the germline V gene, CDR1 is MNHEY and CDR2 is SVGAGI. The CDR3 covers 14 residues. In nucleotides, the CDR3 is TGTGCCAGCATAGGCAGAAATATGGGGACTGAAGCTTTCTTT. Translation gives CASIGRNMGTEAFF.

The rearrangement joins TRBV7-3 to TRBJ1-1, with a tentative D call TRBD1 (5 bases). Germline CDR1 is SGHTA and CDR2 is FQGTGA. Between the trimmed V and J ends, which lost 2 bases and 3 bases, there was a span of 7 bases. CDR3 length: 13 amino acids. The CDR3 DNA reads TGTGCCAGCAGCTTAGGGGGAGACACTGAAGCTTTCTTT. Protein product: CASSLGGDTEAFF.

The chain carries TRBV5-1 and TRBJ2-1; D is perhaps TRBD1 or TRBD2 (5 bases each). Germline lookup yields CDR1 SGHRS and CDR2 YFSETQ. The CDR3 loop spans 17 amino acids. Trimming took off 0 bases at V and 7 bases at J, with 20 bases between the two ends. The CDR3 DNA follows: TGCGCCAGCAGCTTGGCAGGGCCTCCGGAGGTGTGGAATGAGCAGTTCTTC. It specifies CASSLAGPPEVWNEQFF.

The chain joins TRBV18 to TRBJ1-2; 7 bases are shared with TRBD1. Unmatched junction bases numbered 8, after V lost 3 bases and J lost 4 bases. The CDR3 spans 15 residues. The germline V gene encodes CDR1 KGHSH and CDR2 LQKENI. The DNA of the CDR3 is TGTGCCAGCTCACCCGGAACAGGGGAGGTCTATGGCTACACCTTC. Amino acid sequence: CASSPGTGEVYGYTF.

The chain is built from TRBV2 and TRBJ2-1; no definite D call. CDR1 is SNHLY and CDR2 is FYNNEI in the germline V gene. The CDR3 spans 14 residues. V was trimmed by 2 bases and J by 10 bases, leaving 15 bases between them. This CDR3 reads CASSESRQVIEQFF. For the CDR3, the DNA is TGTGCCAGCAGTGAAAGTCGGCAGGTTATCGAGCAGTTCTTC.

The chain couples TRBV15 to TRBJ1-5; 8 bases line up with TRBD1. Germline-derived CDR1 and CDR2 are LNHNV and YYDKDF (reference sequence). There are 16 residues in the CDR3. V lost 1 base, J lost 4 bases, and 6 bases stayed unmatched. The chain's CDR3 is CATSRARGTGNQPQHF. CDR3 coding DNA: TGTGCCACCAGCAGAGCTCGTGGGACAGGTAATCAGCCCCAGCATTTT.

The chain links TRBV11-3 to TRBJ1-2; TRBD1 agrees at 7 bases. Trimming removed 7 bases from V and 7 bases from J; junction bases left unmatched: 9. CDR1 and CDR2 (germline): SGHNT, YENEEA. The CDR3 consists of 13 residues. The CDR3 spells CASNLGGSVGYTF. CDR3 coding DNA: TGTGCCAGCAATCTAGGGGGCTCGGTTGGCTACACCTTC.

This clone was observed once. The chain recombines TRBV24-1 with TRBJ2-1, with D perhaps TRBD2 (6 bases). The CDR3 consists of 14 residues. Germline assignment: CDR1 KGHDR and CDR2 SFDVKD. V was cut by 10 bases and J by 8 bases, with 20 bases left in between. DNA of the CDR3: TGTGCCACAAAAGGACTACAGGCTGACGATGAGCAGTTCTTC. It codes for CATKGLQADDEQFF.